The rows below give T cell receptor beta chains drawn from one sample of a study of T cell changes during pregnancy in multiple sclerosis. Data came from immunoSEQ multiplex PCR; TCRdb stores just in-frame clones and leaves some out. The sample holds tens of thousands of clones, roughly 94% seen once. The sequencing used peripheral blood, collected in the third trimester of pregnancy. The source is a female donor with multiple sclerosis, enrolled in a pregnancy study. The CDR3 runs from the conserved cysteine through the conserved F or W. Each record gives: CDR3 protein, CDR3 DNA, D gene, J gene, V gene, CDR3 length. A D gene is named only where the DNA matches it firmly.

CDR3 protein: CASSQVTATTGSGPYEQYF
CDR3 DNA: TGTGCCAGCAGCCAGGTCACCGCCACGACAGGCTCAGGTCCCTACGAGCAGTACTTC
D gene: .
J gene: TRBJ2-7
V gene: TRBV4-2
CDR3 length: 19

CDR3 protein: CASSGRVGTGELFF
CDR3 DNA: TGTGCCAGCAGTGGCAGGGTCGGCACCGGGGAGCTGTTTTTT
D gene: .
J gene: TRBJ2-2
V gene: TRBV27
CDR3 length: 14

CDR3 protein: CSGDRENTGELFF
CDR3 DNA: TGCAGCGGGGACAGAGAAAACACCGGGGAGCTGTTTTTT
D gene: TRBD1
J gene: TRBJ2-2
V gene: TRBV29-1
CDR3 length: 13

CDR3 protein: CAISPRGGIYEQYF
CDR3 DNA: TGTGCCATCTCTCCCCGGGGGGGTATCTACGAGCAGTACTTC
D gene: TRBD2
J gene: TRBJ2-7
V gene: TRBV6-5
CDR3 length: 14

CDR3 protein: CAISESGGGVSKNIQYF
CDR3 DNA: TGTGCCATCAGTGAGTCGGGAGGGGGGGTGTCCAAAAACATTCAGTACTTC
D gene: .
J gene: TRBJ2-4
V gene: TRBV10-3
CDR3 length: 17

CDR3 protein: CASSTGGREQYF
CDR3 DNA: TGTGCCAGCAGTACGGGTGGTCGCGAGCAGTACTTC
D gene: .
J gene: TRBJ2-7
V gene: TRBV6-5
CDR3 length: 12

CDR3 protein: CASSLGTGGNQETQYF
CDR3 DNA: TGTGCCAGCAGCTTGGGGACAGGGGGAAACCAAGAGACCCAGTACTTC
D gene: TRBD1
J gene: TRBJ2-5
V gene: TRBV5-4
CDR3 length: 16

CDR3 protein: CASSLGYSTGNNYGYTF
CDR3 DNA: TGTGCCAGCAGCTTAGGATACTCGACAGGAAATAACTATGGCTACACCTTC
D gene: .
J gene: TRBJ1-2
V gene: TRBV11-2
CDR3 length: 17

CDR3 protein: CASSSGRATEAFF
CDR3 DNA: TGTGCCAGCTCATCAGGCAGGGCCACTGAAGCTTTCTTT
D gene: .
J gene: TRBJ1-1
V gene: TRBV18
CDR3 length: 13

CDR3 protein: CASSLDRVRGYTF
CDR3 DNA: TGTGCCAGCAGCCTAGACAGGGTTCGCGGCTACACCTTC
D gene: TRBD1
J gene: TRBJ1-2
V gene: TRBV7-2
CDR3 length: 13

CDR3 protein: CASRLAARGAYEQYF
CDR3 DNA: TGTGCCAGCAGACTCGCAGCCAGGGGAGCCTACGAGCAGTACTTC
D gene: .
J gene: TRBJ2-7
V gene: TRBV27
CDR3 length: 15

CDR3 protein: CASSVGAGVSVETQYF
CDR3 DNA: TGTGCCAGCAGCGTAGGGGCGGGGGTTTCGGTAGAGACCCAGTACTTC
D gene: TRBD2
J gene: TRBJ2-5
V gene: TRBV9
CDR3 length: 16

CDR3 protein: CASSLTQATSGGRTDTQYF
CDR3 DNA: TGTGCCAGCAGCTTAACCCAAGCGACTAGCGGGGGTCGGACAGATACGCAGTATTTT
D gene: TRBD2
J gene: TRBJ2-3
V gene: TRBV7-3
CDR3 length: 19

CDR3 protein: CASSLTPGRTGNTIYF
CDR3 DNA: TGTGCCAGCAGCTTGACCCCAGGGAGGACTGGAAACACCATATATTTT
D gene: .
J gene: TRBJ1-3
V gene: TRBV5-4
CDR3 length: 16

CDR3 protein: CASSLVGVHTEAFF
CDR3 DNA: TGTGCCAGCAGCTTAGTCGGGGTCCACACTGAAGCTTTCTTT
D gene: .
J gene: TRBJ1-1
V gene: TRBV7-2
CDR3 length: 14